This paragraph reports one TCR beta chain. As yet, its antigen is unknown. Preparation of TCR beta libraries was done by quantitative 5'-RACE with molecular barcodes. TCRdb passed the 5' RACE reads through MiXCR, listing each CDR3 protein once. The sample carries almost 250,000 distinct CDR3 sequences, 32% recorded once. Germline V CDR1 and CDR2: DFQATT, SNEGSKA (reference sequence). J was trimmed by 6 bases and V by 3 bases; bases with no gene match: 7. CDR3 length: 13 residues. The data derive from a study of CD8 T cells in ankylosing spondylitis. Study-wide findings and caveats: Reportedly, significant enrichment of disease-linked clones occurred in matched ankylosing spondylitis synovial fluid.

This sequence joins TRBV20-1 and TRBJ1-2, with 7 bases matching TRBD1. The sequence derives from a male donor with ankylosing spondylitis or in good health (not recorded which). Sequenced: blood, either unsorted or a sorted T cell fraction (not recorded which). CDR3 in amino acids: CSARGGTGDGYTF. CDR3 in DNA: TGCAGTGCTAGGGGGGGTACAGGGGATGGCTACACCTTC.